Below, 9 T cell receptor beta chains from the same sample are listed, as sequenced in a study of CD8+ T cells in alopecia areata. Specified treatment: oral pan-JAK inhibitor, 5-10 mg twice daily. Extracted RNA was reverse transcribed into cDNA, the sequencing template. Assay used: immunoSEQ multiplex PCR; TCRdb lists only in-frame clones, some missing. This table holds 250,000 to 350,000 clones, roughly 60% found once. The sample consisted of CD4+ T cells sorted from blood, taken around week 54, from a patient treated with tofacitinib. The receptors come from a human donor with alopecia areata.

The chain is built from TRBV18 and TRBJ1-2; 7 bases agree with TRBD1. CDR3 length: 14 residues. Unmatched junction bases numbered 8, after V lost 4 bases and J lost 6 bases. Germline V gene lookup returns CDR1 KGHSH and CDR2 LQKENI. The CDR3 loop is CASSRTTGDDGYTF. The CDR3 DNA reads TGTGCCAGCTCACGCACCACAGGGGATGATGGCTACACCTTC. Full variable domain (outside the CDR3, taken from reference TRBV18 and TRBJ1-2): NAGVMQNPRHLVRRRGQEARLRCSPMKGHSHVYWYRQLPEEGLKFMVYLQKENIIDESGMPKERFSAEFPKEGPSILRIQQVVRGDSAAYFCASSRTTGDDGYTFGSGTRLTVV.

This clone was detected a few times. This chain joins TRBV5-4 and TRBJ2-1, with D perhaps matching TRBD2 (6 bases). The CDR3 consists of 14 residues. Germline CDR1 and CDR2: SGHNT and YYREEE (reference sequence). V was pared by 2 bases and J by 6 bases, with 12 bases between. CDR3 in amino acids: CASSLSGLLNEQFF. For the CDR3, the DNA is TGTGCCAGCAGCTTAAGCGGGCTCCTCAATGAGCAGTTCTTC.

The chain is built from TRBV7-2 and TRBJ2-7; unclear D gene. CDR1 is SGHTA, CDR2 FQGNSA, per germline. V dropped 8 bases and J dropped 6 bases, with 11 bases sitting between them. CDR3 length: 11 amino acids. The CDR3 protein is CASLTSGEQYF. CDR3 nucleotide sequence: TGTGCCAGCCTCACCTCGGGCGAGCAGTACTTC.

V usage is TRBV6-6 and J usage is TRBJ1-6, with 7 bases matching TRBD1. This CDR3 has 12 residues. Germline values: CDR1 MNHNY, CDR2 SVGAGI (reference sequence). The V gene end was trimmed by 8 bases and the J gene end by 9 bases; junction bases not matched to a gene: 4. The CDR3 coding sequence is TGTGCCAGCTACAGGGGTAGTTCACCCCTCCACTTT. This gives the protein CASYRGSSPLHF.

DNA of the CDR3: TGCGCCAGCAGCCAAGATGGGGGCAGGGTGACAGAGACCCAGTACTTC. It yields the protein CASSQDGGRVTETQYF. V and J are TRBV4-1 and TRBJ2-5, with D possibly TRBD1 on 6 matching bases. Germline CDR1 is MGHRA and CDR2 is YSYEKL. CDR3 length equals 16 residues. V lost 0 bases and J lost 4, with 15 bases in between.

Written as DNA, the CDR3 is TGCGCCAGCAACCGGGACACTAACTCCTACGAGCAGTACTTC. Amino acids: CASNRDTNSYEQYF. The chain uses TRBV5-1 and TRBJ2-7, with D perhaps matching TRBD1 (6 bases). Per germline, CDR1 SGHRS and CDR2 YFSETQ. The length of the CDR3 is 14 residues. V shed 6 bases and J shed 0 bases, with 13 bases lying between them.

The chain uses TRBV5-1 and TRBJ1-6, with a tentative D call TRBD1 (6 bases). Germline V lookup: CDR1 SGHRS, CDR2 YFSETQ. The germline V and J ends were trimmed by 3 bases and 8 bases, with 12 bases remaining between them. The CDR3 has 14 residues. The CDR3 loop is CASSSGPGDSPLHF. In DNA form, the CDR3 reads TGCGCCAGCAGCTCCGGACCAGGGGATTCACCCCTCCACTTT.

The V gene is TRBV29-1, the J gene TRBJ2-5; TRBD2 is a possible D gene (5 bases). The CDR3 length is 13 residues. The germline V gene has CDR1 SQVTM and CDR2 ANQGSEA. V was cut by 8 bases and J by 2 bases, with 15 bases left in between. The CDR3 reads CSLAFRGQETQYF. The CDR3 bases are TGCAGCCTGGCCTTCCGGGGACAAGAGACCCAGTACTTC.

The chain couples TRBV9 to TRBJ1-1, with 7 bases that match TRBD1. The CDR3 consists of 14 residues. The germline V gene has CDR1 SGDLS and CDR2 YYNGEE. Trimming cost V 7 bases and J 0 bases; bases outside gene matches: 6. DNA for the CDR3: TGTGCCAGCGGGAAGACAGGGATGAACACTGAAGCTTTCTTT. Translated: CASGKTGMNTEAFF.